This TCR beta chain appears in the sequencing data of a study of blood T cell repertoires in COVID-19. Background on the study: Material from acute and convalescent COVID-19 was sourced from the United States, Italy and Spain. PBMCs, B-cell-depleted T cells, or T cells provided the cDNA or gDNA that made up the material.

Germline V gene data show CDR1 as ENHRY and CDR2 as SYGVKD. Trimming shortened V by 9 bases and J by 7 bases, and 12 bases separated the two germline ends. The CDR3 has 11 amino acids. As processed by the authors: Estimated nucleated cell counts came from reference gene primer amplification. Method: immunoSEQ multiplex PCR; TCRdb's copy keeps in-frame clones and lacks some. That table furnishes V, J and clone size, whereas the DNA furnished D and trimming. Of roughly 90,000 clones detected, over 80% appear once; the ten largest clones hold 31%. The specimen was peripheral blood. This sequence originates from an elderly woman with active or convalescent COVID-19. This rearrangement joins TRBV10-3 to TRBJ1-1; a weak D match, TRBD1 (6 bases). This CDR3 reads CAILEGGEAFF. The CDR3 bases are TGTGCCATACTTGAAGGGGGTGAAGCTTTCTTT.